One sample yielded the 4 T cell receptor beta chains listed below, sequenced in a study of metastatic and nonmetastatic thyroid tumors. TCRdb recomputed clones from the PCR reads via MiXCR. The table shows tens of thousands of clones, with roughly 25% occurring only once. Thyroid surgery had not been preceded by any treatment in any patient. Sequenced: blood. Receptors were obtained from a female donor with papillary thyroid cancer or a benign thyroid nodule (not recorded which). Some clones in this sample may be carry-over from other donors' samples.

In the case of this clone: At one of its ends the junction is not consistent with the germline gene, which may arise from a read error. V is TRBV28 and J is TRBJ2-1; 8 positions agree with TRBD2. The CDR3 is 14 residues long. The germline V gene encodes CDR1 MDHEN and CDR2 SYDVKM. The CDR3 DNA reads TGTGCCAGCAGTTCAGGGACTAGTAGTATGGAGCATTTCTTC. Amino acid sequence: CASSSGTSSMEHFF.

This clone occurred many times. CDR3 region: CASSTIRQERGGGRPDTQYF. The CDR3 nucleotides read TGTGCCAGTAGTACGATCCGCCAAGAGCGGGGCGGGGGAAGACCAGATACGCAGTATTTT. This chain joins TRBV19 and TRBJ2-3; 7 bases are shared with TRBD2. V shed 4 bases, J shed 4 bases, and the junction held 23 bases outside the gene matches. This CDR3 contains 20 residues. The V gene's germline CDR1 is LNHDA and CDR2 SQIVND (reference sequence).

V gene TRBV7-8 combines with J gene TRBJ2-2, with D tentatively TRBD1 or TRBD2 (6 bases each). The CDR3 length is 17 residues. V lost 5 bases and J 5 bases, leaving 21 bases between the germline ends. Germline CDR1 SGHVS, CDR2 FQNEAQ. In nucleotides, the CDR3 is TGTGCCAGCAGCCCCTACCACGGGGGCGCTTTTACCGGGGAGCTGTTTTTT. Protein product: CASSPYHGGAFTGELFF.

This clone occurred a few times. CDR3 bases: TGCAGCTGTACCGGGACAGGGGGCGGGTGGGACTATGGCTACACCTTC. Translating it yields CSCTGTGGGWDYGYTF. The V gene is TRBV29-1, the J gene TRBJ1-2; the match to TRBD1 covers 12 bases. Germline-derived CDR1 and CDR2 are SQVTM and ANQGSEA. The J segment lost 3 bases and the V segment lost 8 bases, leaving 13 bases of the junction unmatched. The CDR3 has 16 amino acids.